This record covers a single T cell receptor (beta chain). Trimming took off 3 bases at V and 8 bases at J, with 18 bases between the two ends. Per the germline V gene, CDR1 is SGHRS and CDR2 is YFSETQ. The CDR3 runs 15 residues. In the study's own analysis: By means of reference gene primer amplification, nucleated cell counts were estimated. Data came from immunoSEQ multiplex PCR; TCRdb stores just in-frame clones and leaves some out. The DNA gave D and trimming, while V, J and clone size come from that table. The data contain roughly 140,000 clones, roughly 88% of them singletons. This specimen belongs to a study of blood T cell repertoires in COVID-19. Study overall: The cDNA or gDNA used as material had been derived from T cells, B-cell-depleted T cells, or PBMCs.

The TCR comes from a woman aged 45-60 years with acute or convalescent COVID-19. Input material: peripheral blood. The chain is built from TRBV5-1 and TRBJ2-1; the D gene is possibly TRBD2 (7 bases). The CDR3 coding sequence is TGCGCCAGCAGCTGGGGAGGGGGTCGAAACTATGAGCAGTTCTTC. This gives the protein CASSWGGGRNYEQFF.